This T cell receptor (beta chain) appears in the sequencing data of a study of T cells after yellow fever vaccination. The CDR3 is 14 residues long. Per the germline V gene, CDR1 is DFQATT and CDR2 is SNEGSKA (reference sequence). V gave up 5 bases and J gave up 7 bases; unmatched junction bases: 7. This clonotype was seen more than once but under ten times. MiXCR, run by TCRdb on the 5' RACE reads, gives a single entry per CDR3 protein. The top ten hold roughly 19% of the sample, which has 400,000 to 450,000 distinct CDR3 sequences, 18% seen once. The receptor's source is a man aged 18-30 years who received the YFV17D yellow fever vaccine. The sequencing here drew on PBMCs, taken before the yellow fever booster vaccination. The chain couples TRBV20-1 to TRBJ2-1, with TRBD1 matching 11 bases. The CDR3 loop is CSARDRGTRNEQFF. Here the CDR3 DNA reads TGCAGTGCTCGGGACAGGGGGACTCGAAATGAGCAGTTCTTC.